This entry features one T cell receptor (beta chain) sequence. The record originates from a study of blood T cell repertoires in COVID-19. Study context: T cells, B-cell-depleted T cells, or PBMCs supplied cDNA or gDNA.

In the source study's methods: Nucleated cell number was recorded as an estimate derived from reference gene primer amplification. Profiling relied on immunoSEQ multiplex PCR, and the TCRdb table lists in-frame clones only, not all of them. That table supplies the V and J calls and clone size; D and trimming were determined from the DNA. The data hold some 260,000 clones, with under 90% observed a single time. The CDR3 spans 13 residues. Germline V gene data show CDR1 as LNHNV and CDR2 as YYDKDF (reference sequence). Deletions cut 0 bases from V and 0 bases from J, with 3 bases between. The rearrangement links TRBV15 to TRBJ2-7, with D hard to call. The sequence was collected from a woman aged 18-29 years with acute or convalescent COVID-19. The material sequenced was peripheral blood. This CDR3 reads CATSRDLSYEQYF. The CDR3, as DNA: TGTGCCACCAGCAGAGATCTCTCCTACGAGCAGTACTTC.